This T cell receptor (beta chain) was sequenced for a study of glioma-infiltrating T cells. Study outcomes and limitations: Tissue and blood shared very few CDR3 sequences.

Remarks on this clonotype: Its antigen is unidentified.

Using RNA template, CDR3s of TCR alpha and beta were amplified with iRepertoire arm-PCR. TCRdb itself ran the multiplex PCR reads through MiXCR, one entry per CDR3 protein. The sample lists fewer than 250,000 distinct CDR3 sequences, about 31% occurring once. Sequencing was performed on glioma tissue, nonneoplastic brain tissue, or PBMCs (not recorded which). The TCR was taken from a human donor with low-grade glioma or glioblastoma, undergoing nonglioma brain surgery, or in good health (not recorded which).

CDR3 bases: TGTGCTAGTGTCCAATCGACAGGATTCTACGAGCAGTACTTC. Its translation: CASVQSTGFYEQYF. The gene calls are TRBV12-5 and TRBJ2-7, with D perhaps matching TRBD1 (6 bases). The length of the CDR3 is 14 residues. Germline CDR1 and CDR2: LGHNT and FRNRAP. The V end was cut by 7 bases, the J end by 3 bases, with 16 bases between.